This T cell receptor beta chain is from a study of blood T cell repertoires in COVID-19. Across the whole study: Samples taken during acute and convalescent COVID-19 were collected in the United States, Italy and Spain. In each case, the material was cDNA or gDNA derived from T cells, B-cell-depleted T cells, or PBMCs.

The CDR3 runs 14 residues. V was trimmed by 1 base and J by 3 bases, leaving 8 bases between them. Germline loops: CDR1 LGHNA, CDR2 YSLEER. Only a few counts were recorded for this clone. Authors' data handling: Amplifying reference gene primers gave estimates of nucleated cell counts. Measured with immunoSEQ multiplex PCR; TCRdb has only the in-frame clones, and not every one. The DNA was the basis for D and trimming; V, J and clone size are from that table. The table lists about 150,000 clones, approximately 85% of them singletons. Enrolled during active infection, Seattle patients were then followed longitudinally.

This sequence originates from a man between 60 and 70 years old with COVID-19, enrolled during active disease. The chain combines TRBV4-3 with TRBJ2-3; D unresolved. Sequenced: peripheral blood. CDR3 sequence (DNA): TGCGCCAGCAGCCAAGCTCTCAGAACAGATACGCAGTATTTT. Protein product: CASSQALRTDTQYF.